This is a list of T cell receptor beta chains from one sample in a study of cytomegalovirus exposure and HLA in healthy donors. Sequencing used immunoSEQ multiplex PCR; TCRdb keeps in-frame clones, though not all of them. The repertoire has some 180,000 clones, about four fifths of them found once; the top ten carry around 3%. Sample: PBMCs. These receptor sequences come from a male donor in good health and CMV-seronegative. Each CDR3 is given with its conserved first and last residue. The D gene is left open where the match is weak. For some rows the clone size is stated as once, few or many, or as a class when expanded; others skip it.

v_gene	j_gene	abundance	d_gene	CDR3aa	CDR3nt
TRBV7-9	TRBJ1-1	-	TRBD1	CASSSTGMNTEAFF	TGTGCCAGCAGCTCGACAGGGATGAACACTGAAGCTTTCTTT
TRBV19	TRBJ1-3	-	-	CASSIGGGNTIYF	TGTGCCAGTAGTATCGGGGGTGGAAACACCATATATTTT
TRBV18	TRBJ2-1	-	-	CASSPRVNVGDEQFF	TGTGCCAGCTCACCTCGAGTGAATGTGGGCGATGAGCAGTTCTTC
TRBV10-3	TRBJ2-1	-	TRBD2	CAISGTSGTYNEQFF	TGTGCCATCAGTGGGACTAGCGGGACCTACAATGAGCAGTTCTTC
TRBV29-1	TRBJ2-5	-	TRBD2	CSASGQTQETQYF	TGCAGCGCTAGCGGACAAACACAAGAGACCCAGTACTTC
TRBV25-1	TRBJ2-1	-	-	CASSEPRLANNEQFF	TGTGCCAGCAGTGAACCCCGCCTAGCGAACAATGAGCAGTTCTTC
TRBV5-5	TRBJ1-2	-	-	CASSLDSPDNYGYTF	TGTGCCAGCAGCTTAGACAGCCCAGATAACTATGGCTACACCTTC
TRBV19	TRBJ1-5	-	TRBD1	CASSGTGYQPQHF	TGTGCCAGTAGCGGGACAGGGTATCAGCCCCAGCATTTT
TRBV19	TRBJ1-2	-	TRBD1	CASSQGGGYTF	TGTGCCAGTAGTCAGGGGGGCGGCTACACCTTC
TRBV23-1	TRBJ2-3	once	TRBD2	CASSQSLAGGPLTDTQYF	TGCGCCAGCAGTCAATCGCTAGCGGGAGGCCCCCTCACAGATACGCAGTATTTT
TRBV7-2	TRBJ2-7	-	-	CASSFSGSPLYEQYF	TGTGCCAGCAGCTTTTCGGGTTCCCCCTTATACGAGCAGTACTTC
TRBV28	TRBJ2-2	-	-	CASSDSTTNTGELFF	TGTGCCAGCTCTGACAGTACAACGAACACCGGGGAGCTGTTTTTT
TRBV11-2	TRBJ2-1	-	-	CASSFAVYNEQFF	TGTGCCAGCAGCTTCGCGGTCTACAATGAGCAGTTCTTC
TRBV28	TRBJ2-7	few	TRBD1	CASSVRGQGYSYEQYF	TGTGCCAGCAGTGTAAGAGGACAGGGGTACTCCTACGAGCAGTACTTC
TRBV2	TRBJ1-3	-	-	CASSQTSSGNTIYF	TGTGCCAGCAGCCAAACCAGCTCTGGAAACACCATATATTTT
TRBV6-6	TRBJ1-2	-	-	CASSPDTGYTF	TGTGCCAGCAGTCCGGACACCGGCTACACCTTC
TRBV14	TRBJ2-1	-	-	CASSQAGILGDGSYNEQFF	TGTGCCAGCAGCCAAGCGGGGATCTTAGGTGATGGGTCCTACAATGAGCAGTTCTTC
TRBV30	TRBJ2-1	-	TRBD2	CAWSLLAGGLYNEQFF	TGTGCCTGGAGTCTTTTAGCGGGAGGTCTCTACAATGAGCAGTTCTTC
TRBV28	TRBJ2-1	-	TRBD1	CASSPPPHRGTYNEQFF	TGTGCCAGCAGTCCACCTCCACACAGGGGAACCTACAATGAGCAGTTCTTC
TRBV4-3	TRBJ1-3	-	TRBD1	CASSQEGGQGGNTIYF	TGCGCCAGCAGCCAAGAAGGAGGACAGGGAGGAAACACCATATATTTT
TRBV11-1	TRBJ2-7	-	TRBD1	CASSQDRGSEQYF	TGTGCCAGCAGCCAAGACAGGGGGTCCGAGCAGTACTTC
TRBV30	TRBJ2-1	-	TRBD2	CASTSGSIGEQFF	TGTGCCTCGACTAGCGGGAGTATAGGTGAGCAGTTCTTC
TRBV15	TRBJ1-5	few	-	CATSRDNNQPQHF	TGTGCCACCAGCAGGGACAACAATCAGCCCCAGCATTTT
TRBV15	TRBJ1-2	-	TRBD1	CATSRDTRDRGRNGYTF	TGTGCCACCAGCAGAGATACCCGGGACAGGGGACGTAATGGCTACACCTTC
TRBV6-5	TRBJ1-3	few	-	CASSYQATSGNTIYF	TGTGCCAGCAGTTACCAAGCTACCTCTGGAAACACCATATATTTT
TRBV28	TRBJ1-1	-	TRBD1	CASSSRQGNEAFF	TGTGCCAGCAGTTCACGACAGGGGAATGAAGCTTTCTTT
TRBV30	TRBJ1-3	few	-	CAWSLMGQSGNTIYF	TGTGCCTGGAGCCTAATGGGACAATCTGGAAACACCATATATTTT
TRBV7-3	TRBJ2-3	-	-	CASSLPGDTQYF	TGTGCCAGCAGCTTACCAGGAGATACGCAGTATTTT
TRBV27	TRBJ1-2	-	-	CASSLSMQGGYGYTF	TGTGCCAGCAGTTTATCGATGCAGGGTGGCTATGGCTACACCTTC
TRBV7-9	TRBJ2-1	-	TRBD2	CASSSSGRVGEQFF	TGTGCCAGCAGCTCTAGCGGGAGGGTTGGTGAGCAGTTCTTC
TRBV19	TRBJ1-2	-	-	CASSTQATNYGYTF	TGTGCCAGTAGTACCCAGGCGACTAACTATGGCTACACCTTC
TRBV11-3	TRBJ2-1	-	TRBD2	CASSPGLAYNEQFF	TGTGCCAGCAGCCCAGGACTAGCGTACAATGAGCAGTTCTTC
TRBV6-5	TRBJ1-1	few	-	CASSPLDTNTEAFF	TGTGCCAGCAGTCCACTCGATACGAACACTGAAGCTTTCTTT
TRBV13	TRBJ2-3	-	TRBD1	CASSLLRDRDTDTQYF	TGTGCCAGCAGCTTACTGCGGGACAGGGACACAGATACGCAGTATTTT
TRBV6-1	TRBJ2-1	-	-	CASSEAGPSYNEQFF	TGTGCCAGCAGTGAAGCGGGGCCCTCCTACAATGAGCAGTTCTTC
TRBV9	TRBJ2-1	-	-	CASAARMKNEQFF	TGTGCCAGCGCGGCCCGTATGAAGAATGAGCAGTTCTTC
TRBV5-4	TRBJ2-1	-	TRBD2	CASSLPAGDRYNEQFF	TGTGCCAGCAGCTTGCCAGCGGGGGATAGATACAATGAGCAGTTCTTC
TRBV30	TRBJ1-4	-	TRBD1	CAWRDRRTGGSEKLFF	TGTGCCTGGAGGGACCGGCGGACAGGGGGAAGTGAAAAACTGTTTTTT
TRBV2	TRBJ1-4	-	TRBD1	CASKKRDRGGEKLFF	TGTGCCAGCAAAAAAAGGGACAGGGGCGGTGAAAAACTGTTTTTT
TRBV7-3	TRBJ2-3	-	TRBD2	CASSLTRAGGRADTQYF	TGTGCCAGCAGCTTAACGAGGGCGGGAGGGCGGGCAGATACGCAGTATTTT
TRBV5-1	TRBJ2-1	-	-	CATGPGVEQYNEQFF	TGCGCCACCGGTCCGGGGGTAGAGCAATACAATGAGCAGTTCTTC
TRBV19	TRBJ1-1	-	TRBD1	CASVPGQGVYTEAFF	TGTGCCAGCGTCCCGGGACAGGGAGTCTACACTGAAGCTTTCTTT
TRBV7-3	TRBJ2-1	-	TRBD2	CASSPLSGSSYNEQFF	TGTGCCAGCAGCCCCCTGAGCGGGAGCTCCTACAATGAGCAGTTCTTC
TRBV6-6	TRBJ2-7	-	TRBD2	CASSYPGGGYEQYF	TGTGCCAGCAGTTACCCGGGAGGGGGCTACGAGCAGTACTTC